These 20 T cell receptor beta chains came from one sample sequenced in a study of cytomegalovirus exposure and HLA in healthy donors. The PCR employed 60 Vbeta primers together with 13 Jbeta primers. The assay was immunoSEQ multiplex PCR, and TCRdb's table has in-frame clones only and misses some. The data show 150,000 to 200,000 clones, approximately 79% seen once. What was sequenced was PBMCs. These receptors were collected from a man aged 60 to 75 in good health and CMV-seronegative.

This clone has a handful of counts. The chain links TRBV15 to TRBJ1-1; no clear D gene. Germline V gene data show CDR1 as LNHNV and CDR2 as YYDKDF (reference sequence). The CDR3 is 16 residues long. V was clipped by 1 base and J by 1 base, with 13 bases between them. This CDR3 reads CATSRAIEGPNTEAFF. The DNA for the CDR3 is TGTGCCACCAGCAGAGCTATAGAGGGTCCGAACACTGAAGCTTTCTTT.

V is TRBV2 and J is TRBJ2-7; 8 bases agree with TRBD2. The CDR3 contains 15 residues. The trim removed 8 bases at V and 2 bases at J, leaving 11 bases unmatched. Germline assignment: CDR1 SNHLY and CDR2 FYNNEI. The CDR3 DNA follows: TGTGCCAGCTATAAAACAACACTAGCGGCCTACGAGCAGTACTTC. It translates to CASYKTTLAAYEQYF. The full variable domain, its missing parts supplied by reference TRBV2 and TRBJ2-7, is EPEVTQTPSHQVTQMGQEVILRCVPISNHLYFYWYRQILGQKVEFLVSFYNNEISEKSEIFDDQFSVERPDGSNFTLKIRSTKLEDSAMYFCASYKTTLAAYEQYFGPGTRLTVT.

The CDR3 bases are TGTGCCAGCAGCTTAGAATACGGGGAGCTGTTTTTT. Protein product: CASSLEYGELFF. The V and J genes are TRBV11-3 and TRBJ2-2; D not resolved. Germline CDR1 and CDR2: SGHNT and YENEEA. This CDR3 spans 12 amino acids. Trimming pared 0 bases from V and 7 bases from J, leaving 3 bases between. The full variable domain, completed using reference TRBV11-3 and TRBJ2-2, is EAGVVQSPRYKIIEKKQPVAFWCNPISGHNTLYWYLQNLGQGPELLIRYENEEAVDDSQLPKDRFSAERLKGVDSTLKIQPAELGDSAVYLCASSLEYGELFFGEGSRLTVL.

This clone was observed a handful of times. V and J are TRBV5-4 and TRBJ2-7; 9 bases line up with TRBD1. The CDR3 covers 14 residues. The germline gives CDR1 SGHNT, CDR2 YYREEE (reference sequence). V gave up 0 bases and J gave up 4 bases; unmatched junction bases: 2. CDR3 bases: TGTGCCAGCAGCTTGGGGGACAGGGATTACGAGCAGTACTTC. Translation gives CASSLGDRDYEQYF. The variable domain in full, with the rest retrieved from reference TRBV5-4 and TRBJ2-7, is ETGVTQSPTHLIKTRGQQVTLRCSSQSGHNTVSWYQQALGQGPQFIFQYYREEENGRGNFPPRFSGLQFPNYSSELNVNALELDDSALYLCASSLGDRDYEQYFGPGTRLTVT.

Notes on this clone: One end of the junction fails to match germline, which may point to a read error. The chain couples TRBV4-2 to TRBJ1-3, with 11 bases identical to TRBD1. The CDR3 length is 18 residues. Germline loops: CDR1 LGHNA, CDR2 YNFKEQ. This chain's CDR3 is CASSQVGGTGGFGSTIYF. In DNA form, the CDR3 reads TGTGCCAGCAGCCAAGTTGGAGGGACAGGGGGGTTTGGAAGCACCATATATTTT.

The sample holds one count of this clone. The chain uses TRBV29-1 and TRBJ2-2; weak D call: TRBD1 (5 bases). V lost 7 bases and J lost 4, with 7 bases in between. The germline V gene encodes CDR1 SQVTM and CDR2 ANQGSEA. The CDR3 sequence is 11 residues long. CDR3 sequence (DNA): TGCAGCGGACAGCTCACCGGGGAGCTGTTTTTT. This encodes CSGQLTGELFF.

This clone showed up just a few times. V is TRBV21-1 and J is TRBJ2-1; TRBD2 is the table's D call and was not checked against the DNA. TRBV21-1 is flagged as a pseudogene. The CDR3 sequence is 20 residues long. As DNA, the CDR3 is TGTGCCAGCAGCAAAGCGAGGCGACTCGCAAAAATAAACCCCTACAATGAGCAGTTCTTC. Its protein product is CASSKARRLAKINPYNEQFF.

V gene TRBV5-4 combines with J gene TRBJ2-1; TRBD2 agrees at 8 bases. The CDR3 extends over 17 amino acids. CDR1 and CDR2 from the germline V gene are SGHNT and YYREEE (reference sequence). Trimming removed 2 bases from V and 2 bases from J; junction bases left unmatched: 9. CDR3 sequence: CASSFGGSGATYNEQFF. The CDR3 coding sequence is TGTGCCAGCAGCTTTGGGGGTAGCGGGGCCACCTACAATGAGCAGTTCTTC.

The chain couples TRBV9 to TRBJ2-1; D call uncertain. V shed 3 bases and J shed 6 bases, with 19 bases lying between them. Germline V gives CDR1 SGDLS, CDR2 YYNGEE. The CDR3 sequence is 16 residues long. In nucleotides, the CDR3 is TGTGCCAGCAGCGAGCCCTCGGGTTTTATCCCCAATGAGCAGTTCTTC. Protein: CASSEPSGFIPNEQFF. The full variable domain, rest sourced from reference TRBV9 and TRBJ2-1, is DSGVTQTPKHLITATGQRVTLRCSPRSGDLSVYWYQQSLDQGLQFLIQYYNGEERAKGNILERFSAQQFPDLHSELNLSSLELGDSALYFCASSEPSGFIPNEQFFGPGTRLTVL.

This sequence joins TRBV19 and TRBJ2-1; TRBD2 matches at 11 bases. Germline loops: CDR1 LNHDA, CDR2 SQIVND (reference sequence). The length of the CDR3 is 14 residues. V lost 5 bases to trimming and J lost 7 bases; unmatched junction nucleotides: 4. DNA for the CDR3: TGTGCCAGTAGTGTACTAGCGGGAGTGAATGAGCAGTTCTTC. Translation gives CASSVLAGVNEQFF.

The chain couples TRBV28 to TRBJ1-1, with D tentatively TRBD1 (6 bases). Germline V gives CDR1 MDHEN, CDR2 SYDVKM. Deletions cut 3 bases from V and 0 bases from J, with 14 bases between. The length of the CDR3 is 16 residues. In DNA, the CDR3 is TGTGCCAGCAGTTTGCAGACAGGCAACATGAACACTGAAGCTTTCTTT. Its protein product is CASSLQTGNMNTEAFF.

The rearrangement links TRBV2 to TRBJ1-6, with 8 positions matching TRBD1. The CDR3 contains 15 residues. Trimming at V came to 3 bases and at J to 7 bases, leaving 5 bases not matched to a gene. Germline V lookup: CDR1 SNHLY, CDR2 FYNNEI. As DNA, the CDR3 is TGTGCCAGCAGTGAGAACAGGGGGAAAAATTCACCCCTCCACTTT. This encodes CASSENRGKNSPLHF.

V usage is TRBV11-2 and J usage is TRBJ2-5; 8 bases line up with TRBD2. Germline CDR1 is SGHAT and CDR2 is FQNNGV. V was clipped by 11 bases and J by 5 bases; unmatched bases: 13. The length of the CDR3 is 14 residues. CDR3 sequence: CALGGRRGDETQYF. In nucleotides, the CDR3 is TGTGCCCTCGGCGGCCGGCGGGGGGACGAGACCCAGTACTTC.

CDR3 DNA sequence: TGTGCTAGTGGTTTCTCCACACAGGGGGTCGTAGCGGGTACGCAGTATTTT. Amino acids: CASGFSTQGVVAGTQYF. The chain links TRBV12-5 to TRBJ2-3; TRBD1 is a possible D gene (8 bases). This CDR3 is 17 amino acids long. The germline CDR1 and CDR2 sequences are LGHNT and FRNRAP. Trimming stripped 3 bases from V and 8 bases from J, with 24 bases between.

The chain combines TRBV7-3 with TRBJ2-1; tentatively, D is TRBD1 (6 bases). Germline assignment: CDR1 SGHTA and CDR2 FQGTGA. CDR3 length: 15 residues. Trimming shortened V by 1 base and J by 4 bases, and 11 bases separated the two germline ends. The CDR3 nucleotides read TGTGCCAGCAGCTTAAAGACAGGTGCTTACAATGAGCAGTTCTTC. This gives the protein CASSLKTGAYNEQFF.

The CDR3, as DNA: TGTGCCAGCAGCCCGGGACTCTGGTTCGGCGGGGAGCTGTTTTTT. It yields the protein CASSPGLWFGGELFF. The chain couples TRBV11-3 to TRBJ2-2; D might be TRBD2 (6 bases). Trimming shortened V by 5 bases and J by 7 bases, and 17 bases separated the two germline ends. CDR1 and CDR2 (germline): SGHNT, YENEEA. There are 15 residues in the CDR3.

CDR3: CASSLGRAGANVLTF. The DNA of the CDR3 is TGTGCCAGCAGCTTAGGGAGGGCTGGGGCCAACGTCCTGACTTTC. The chain has TRBV7-2 and TRBJ2-6, with a tentative D call TRBD2 (6 bases). Germline V lookup: CDR1 SGHTA, CDR2 FQGNSA. This CDR3 comprises 15 residues. Trimming left V 1 base short and J 2 bases short, with 6 bases between.

Notes on this clone: One end of the junction fails to match germline, which may point to a read error. The chain links TRBV28 to TRBJ1-3; no clear D gene. The CDR3 contains 18 residues. Germline V gene sequence: CDR1 MDHEN, CDR2 SYDVKM. The CDR3 protein is CASSLNWGAGYHGNTVYF. The CDR3 DNA follows: TGTGCCAGCAGTTTAAACTGGGGTGCGGGTTATCACGGAAACACCGTATATTTT.

The rearrangement links TRBV28 to TRBJ2-5, with D possibly TRBD1 on 5 matching bases. Looked up from germline, CDR1 is MDHEN and CDR2 is SYDVKM. V lost 7 bases, J lost 0 bases, and 15 bases lay in between. The CDR3 length is 15 residues. CDR3 protein: CASNTPRAHQETQYF. In DNA, the CDR3 is TGTGCCAGCAATACCCCCAGGGCCCACCAAGAGACCCAGTACTTC.

V and J are TRBV4-2 and TRBJ2-7; 7 bases align to TRBD1. This CDR3 comprises 14 residues. The trim removed 1 base at V and 2 bases at J, leaving 2 bases unmatched. Germline V gene lookup returns CDR1 LGHNA and CDR2 YNFKEQ. The DNA for the CDR3 is TGTGCCAGCAGCCAAGGGGACAGAGCCTACGAGCAGTACTTC. Encoded protein: CASSQGDRAYEQYF.